This TCR beta chain is from a study of T cell responses to AZD1222 COVID-19 vaccine. Study context: Pooled samples include second doses given at about 4 or 12 weeks. Study-wide points: Among spike-specific TCRs, nearly half reportedly target unmutated variant regions. Most donors were white British, females outnumbered males, and clonal diversity was possibly underestimated.

Notes on this clone: The antigen is undetermined.

TCRdb's copy holds only in-frame clones and misses some; the assay was immunoSEQ multiplex PCR. Found here are around 130,000 clones, roughly 93% of them singletons; the top ten hold approximately 3.1%. Sequenced material: peripheral blood, taken on day 0 of AZD1222 vaccination. This TCR was recovered from an adult in good health.

CDR3 in DNA: TGTGCCAGCTCACCACCGGGGGGTGCATCGGGCTATGGCTACACCTTC. As protein: CASSPPGGASGYGYTF. The chain recombines TRBV18 with TRBJ1-2, with TRBD1 as a possible D gene (5 bases). The V end was cut by 0 bases, the J end by 4 bases, with 15 bases between. CDR1 and CDR2 (germline): KGHSH, LQKENI. The CDR3 contains 16 residues.